This TCR beta chain was observed in a study of tumor and adjacent non-tumor tissue in lung cancer. Whole-study context: Histology: 12 adenocarcinoma, a couple of squamous cell carcinoma, 1 small cell lung cancer. Study-wide results and caveats: TCR diversity was significantly greater in tumor than normal lung tissue. Top 100 clones took a larger repertoire share in normal lung.

Turning to this clonotype: Its antigen is not known. The junction differs from germline at one of its ends, possibly a read error.

The V gene's germline CDR1 is DFQATT and CDR2 SNEGSKA (reference sequence). The CDR3 loop spans 15 amino acids. A modified ARM-PCR protocol with three rounds of nested PCR amplified TCRbeta. Each CDR3 protein gets one entry after TCRdb re-called the multiplex PCR reads with MiXCR. The sample yields some 78,000 distinct CDR3 sequences, around 75% seen once. RNA was extracted from bulk tissue without any cell sorting. This chain joins TRBV20-1 and TRBJ2-1, with TRBD2 matching 8 bases. Sequencing was done on a sample of lung tumor tissue. The TCR comes from a woman between 50 and 59 years old with non-small cell lung cancer. CDR3 loop: CSARVTSGTYYEQFF. The DNA of the CDR3 is TGCAGTGCTAGAGTAACTAGCGGAACCTACTATGAGCAGTTCTTC.